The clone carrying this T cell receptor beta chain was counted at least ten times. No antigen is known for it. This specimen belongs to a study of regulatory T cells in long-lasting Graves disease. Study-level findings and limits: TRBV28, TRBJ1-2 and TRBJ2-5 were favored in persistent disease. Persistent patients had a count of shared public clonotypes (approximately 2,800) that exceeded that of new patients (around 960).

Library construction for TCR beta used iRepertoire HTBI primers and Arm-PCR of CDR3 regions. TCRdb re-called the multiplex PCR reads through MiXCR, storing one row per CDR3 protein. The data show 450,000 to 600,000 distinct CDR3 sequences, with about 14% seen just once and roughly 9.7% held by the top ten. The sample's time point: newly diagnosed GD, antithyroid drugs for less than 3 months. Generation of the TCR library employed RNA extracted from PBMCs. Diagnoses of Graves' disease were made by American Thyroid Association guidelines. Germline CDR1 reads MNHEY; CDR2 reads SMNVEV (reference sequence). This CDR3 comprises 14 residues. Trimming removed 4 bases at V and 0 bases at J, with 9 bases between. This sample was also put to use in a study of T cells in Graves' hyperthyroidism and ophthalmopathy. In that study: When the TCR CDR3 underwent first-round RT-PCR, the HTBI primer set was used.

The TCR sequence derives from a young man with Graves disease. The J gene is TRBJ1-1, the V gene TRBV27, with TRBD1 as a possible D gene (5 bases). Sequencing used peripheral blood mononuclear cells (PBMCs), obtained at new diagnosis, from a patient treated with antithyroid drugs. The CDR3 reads CASSWGGLNTEAFF. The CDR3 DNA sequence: TGTGCCAGCAGTTGGGGGGGATTGAACACTGAAGCTTTCTTT.